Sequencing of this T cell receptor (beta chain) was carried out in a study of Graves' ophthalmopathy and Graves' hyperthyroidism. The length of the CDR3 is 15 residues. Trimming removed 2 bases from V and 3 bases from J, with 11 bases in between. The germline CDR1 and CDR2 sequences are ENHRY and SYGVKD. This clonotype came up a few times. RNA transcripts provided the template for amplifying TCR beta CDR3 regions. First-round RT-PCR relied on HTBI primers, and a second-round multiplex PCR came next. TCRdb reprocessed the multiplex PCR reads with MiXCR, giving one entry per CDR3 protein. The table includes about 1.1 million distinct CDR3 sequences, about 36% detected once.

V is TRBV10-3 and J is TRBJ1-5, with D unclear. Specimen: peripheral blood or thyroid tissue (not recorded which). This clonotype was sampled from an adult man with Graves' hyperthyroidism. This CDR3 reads CAISEKNSPNQPQHF. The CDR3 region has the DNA TGTGCCATCAGTGAGAAAAACAGTCCCAATCAGCCCCAGCATTTT.